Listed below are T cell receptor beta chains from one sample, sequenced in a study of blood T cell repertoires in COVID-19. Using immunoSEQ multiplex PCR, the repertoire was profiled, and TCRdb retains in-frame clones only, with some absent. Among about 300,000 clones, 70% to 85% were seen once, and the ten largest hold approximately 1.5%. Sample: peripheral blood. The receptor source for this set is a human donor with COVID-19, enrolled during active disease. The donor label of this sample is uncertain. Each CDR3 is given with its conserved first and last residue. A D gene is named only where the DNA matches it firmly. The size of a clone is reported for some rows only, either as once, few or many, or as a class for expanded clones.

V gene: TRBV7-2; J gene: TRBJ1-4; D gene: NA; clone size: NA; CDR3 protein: CASSPRVPPEKLFF; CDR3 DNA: TGTGCCAGCAGCCCCCGGGTCCCACCTGAAAAACTGTTTTTT
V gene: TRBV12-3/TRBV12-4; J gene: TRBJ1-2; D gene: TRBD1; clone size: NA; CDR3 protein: CASRGTGTYGYTF; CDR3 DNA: TGTGCCAGCAGGGGGACAGGGACCTATGGCTACACCTTC
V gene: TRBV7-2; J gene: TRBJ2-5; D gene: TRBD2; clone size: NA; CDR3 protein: CASSPPSGRASETQYF; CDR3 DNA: TGTGCCAGCAGCCCCCCTAGCGGGAGGGCTTCAGAGACCCAGTACTTC
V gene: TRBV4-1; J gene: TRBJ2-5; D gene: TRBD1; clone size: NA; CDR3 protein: CASSPRTGLYQETQYF; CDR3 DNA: TGCGCCAGCAGCCCCCGGACAGGCCTGTACCAAGAGACCCAGTACTTC
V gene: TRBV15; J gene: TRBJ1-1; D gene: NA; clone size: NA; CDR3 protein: CATSRDRDTESEAFF; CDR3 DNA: TGTGCCACCAGCAGAGATAGGGACACGGAGTCTGAAGCTTTCTTT
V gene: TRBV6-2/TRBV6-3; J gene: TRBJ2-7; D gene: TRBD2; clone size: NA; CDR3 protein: CASSLSGGSYEQYF; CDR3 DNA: TGTGCCAGCAGTCTTAGCGGGGGGTCCTACGAGCAGTACTTC
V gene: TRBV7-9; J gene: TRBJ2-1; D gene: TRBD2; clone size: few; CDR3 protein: CASSPGTSGSNEQFF; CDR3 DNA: TGTGCCAGCAGCCCAGGGACTAGCGGGAGCAATGAGCAGTTCTTC
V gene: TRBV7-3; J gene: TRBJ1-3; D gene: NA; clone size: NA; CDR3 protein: CASSPDRGNTIYF; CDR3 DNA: TGTGCCAGCAGCCCCGACAGGGGAAACACCATATATTTT
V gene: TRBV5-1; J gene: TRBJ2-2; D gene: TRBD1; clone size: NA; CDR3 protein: CASSFMGTGGTGELFF; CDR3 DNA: TGCGCCAGCAGCTTCATGGGAACAGGGGGCACCGGGGAGCTGTTTTTT
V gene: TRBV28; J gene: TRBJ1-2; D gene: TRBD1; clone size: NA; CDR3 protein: CASSLRRTGYGYTF; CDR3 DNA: TGTGCCAGCAGTTTACGCCGGACAGGCTATGGCTACACCTTC
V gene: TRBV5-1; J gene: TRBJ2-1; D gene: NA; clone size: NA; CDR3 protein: CASRLVHEQFF; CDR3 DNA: TGCGCCAGCAGGTTAGTTCATGAGCAGTTCTTC
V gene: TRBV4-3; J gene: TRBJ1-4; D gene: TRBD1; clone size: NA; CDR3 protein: CASSLGQSTNEKLFF; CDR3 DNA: TGCGCCAGCAGTCTGGGACAGTCAACTAATGAAAAACTGTTTTTT
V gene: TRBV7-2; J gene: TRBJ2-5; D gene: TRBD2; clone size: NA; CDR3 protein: CASSSLAGAPGTQYF; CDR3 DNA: TGTGCCAGCAGCTCCCTAGCGGGGGCACCCGGGACCCAGTACTTC
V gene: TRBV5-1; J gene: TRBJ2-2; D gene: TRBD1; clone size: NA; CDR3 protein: CASSPGQGSVTGELFF; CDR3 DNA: TGCGCCAGCAGCCCAGGACAGGGCAGCGTCACCGGGGAGCTGTTTTTT
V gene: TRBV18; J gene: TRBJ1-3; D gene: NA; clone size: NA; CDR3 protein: CASSPNYSSGNTIYF; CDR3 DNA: TGTGCCAGCTCACCAAATTACAGCTCTGGAAACACCATATATTTT
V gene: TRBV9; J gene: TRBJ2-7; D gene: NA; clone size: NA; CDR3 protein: CASARGTGRDEQYF; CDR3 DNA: TGTGCCAGCGCTCGAGGAACAGGGCGGGACGAGCAGTACTTC
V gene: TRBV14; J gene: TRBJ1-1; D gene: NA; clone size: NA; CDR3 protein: CASSQPEPTDWVMNTEAFF; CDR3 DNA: TGTGCCAGCAGCCAACCAGAGCCTACGGACTGGGTGATGAACACTGAAGCTTTCTTT
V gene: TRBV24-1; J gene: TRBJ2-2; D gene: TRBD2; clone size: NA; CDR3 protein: CATRGTSGANTGELFF; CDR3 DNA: TGTGCCACCAGGGGAACTAGCGGGGCGAACACCGGGGAGCTGTTTTTT
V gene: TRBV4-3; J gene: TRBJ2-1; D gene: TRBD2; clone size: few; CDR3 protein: CASSQELAGGSSYNEQFF; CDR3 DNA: TGCGCCAGCAGCCAAGAGCTAGCGGGAGGGAGCTCCTACAATGAGCAGTTCTTC
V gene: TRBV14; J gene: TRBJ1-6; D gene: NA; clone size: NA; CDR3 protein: CASSHRAGYNSPLHF; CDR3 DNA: TGTGCCAGCAGCCACAGGGCGGGGTATAATTCACCCCTCCACTTT
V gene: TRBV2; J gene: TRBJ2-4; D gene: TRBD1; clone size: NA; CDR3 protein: CASSVLTGAQGIQYF; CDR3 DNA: TGTGCCAGCAGTGTATTGACAGGGGCCCAGGGCATTCAGTACTTC
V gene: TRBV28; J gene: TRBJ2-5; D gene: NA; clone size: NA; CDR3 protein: CASSSWIRVGETQYF; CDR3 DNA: TGTGCCAGCAGTTCCTGGATCAGGGTTGGGGAGACCCAGTACTTC
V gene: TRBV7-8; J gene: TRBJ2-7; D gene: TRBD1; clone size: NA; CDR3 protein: CASNLGQVGYWEQYF; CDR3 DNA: TGTGCCAGCAACTTAGGACAGGTCGGGTACTGGGAGCAGTACTTC
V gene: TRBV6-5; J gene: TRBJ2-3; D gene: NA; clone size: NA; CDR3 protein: CASSRDRSDTQYF; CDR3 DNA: TGTGCCAGCAGTCGCGACAGATCAGATACGCAGTATTTT
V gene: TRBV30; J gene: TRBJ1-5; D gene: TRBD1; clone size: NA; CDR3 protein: CAWASTGGRNQPQHF; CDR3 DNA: TGTGCCTGGGCTTCCACAGGGGGCAGGAATCAGCCCCAGCATTTT
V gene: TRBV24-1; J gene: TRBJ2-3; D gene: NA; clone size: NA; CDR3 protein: CATSDLNGRTDTQYF; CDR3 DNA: TGTGCCACCAGTGATTTGAACGGGAGAACAGATACGCAGTATTTT
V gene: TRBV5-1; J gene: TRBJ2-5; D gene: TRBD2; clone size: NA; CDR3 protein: CASSLVSGVQETQYF; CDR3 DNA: TGCGCCAGCAGCTTGGTTAGCGGGGTGCAAGAGACCCAGTACTTC
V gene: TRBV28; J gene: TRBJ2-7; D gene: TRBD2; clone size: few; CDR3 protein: CASSLGRGLGSYEQYF; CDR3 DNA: TGTGCCAGCAGCTTAGGTCGTGGACTAGGGTCCTACGAGCAGTACTTC
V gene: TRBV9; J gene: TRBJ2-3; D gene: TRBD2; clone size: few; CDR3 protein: CASSGLADPSTDTQYF; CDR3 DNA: TGTGCCAGCAGCGGACTAGCGGACCCTAGCACAGATACGCAGTATTTT
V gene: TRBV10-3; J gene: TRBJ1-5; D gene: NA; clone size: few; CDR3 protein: CAISESTPTNQPQHF; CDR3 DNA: TGTGCCATCAGTGAGTCGACTCCCACCAATCAGCCCCAGCATTTT
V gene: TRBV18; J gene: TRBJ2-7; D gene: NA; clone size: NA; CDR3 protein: CASSPLQSYEQYF; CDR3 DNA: TGTGCCAGCTCACCTTTACAGTCGTACGAGCAGTACTTC
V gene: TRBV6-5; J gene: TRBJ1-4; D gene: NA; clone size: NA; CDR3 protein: CASSYTHREGEKLFF; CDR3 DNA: TGTGCCAGCAGTTACACTCACAGGGAAGGCGAAAAACTGTTTTTT
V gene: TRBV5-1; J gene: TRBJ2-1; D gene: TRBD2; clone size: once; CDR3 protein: CASSLGGGSSYNEQFF; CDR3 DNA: TGCGCCAGCAGCTTGGGAGGCGGGAGCTCCTACAATGAGCAGTTCTTC
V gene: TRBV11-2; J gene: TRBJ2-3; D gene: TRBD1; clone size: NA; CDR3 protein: CASSPDRGVTDTQYF; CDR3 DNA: TGTGCCAGCAGCCCAGACAGGGGTGTAACAGATACGCAGTATTTT
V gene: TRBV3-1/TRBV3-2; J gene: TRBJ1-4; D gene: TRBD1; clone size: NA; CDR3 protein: CASSRETGGVLGEKLFF; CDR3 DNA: TGTGCCAGCAGCCGCGAGACAGGGGGCGTCCTGGGAGAAAAACTGTTTTTT
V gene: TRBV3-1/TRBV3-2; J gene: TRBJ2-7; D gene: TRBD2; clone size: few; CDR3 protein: CASSQVSSGRSYEQYF; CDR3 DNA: TGTGCCAGCAGCCAAGTTTCGAGCGGGAGGTCCTACGAGCAGTACTTC
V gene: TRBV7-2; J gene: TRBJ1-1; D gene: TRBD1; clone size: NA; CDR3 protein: CASTLQGARVTEAFF; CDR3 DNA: TGTGCCAGCACCTTACAGGGGGCAAGGGTCACTGAAGCTTTCTTT
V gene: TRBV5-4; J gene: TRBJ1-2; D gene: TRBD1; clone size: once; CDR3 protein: CASSPPEQGLTRGYTF; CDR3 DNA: TGTGCCAGCAGCCCCCCTGAACAGGGGCTTACTAGGGGCTACACCTTC
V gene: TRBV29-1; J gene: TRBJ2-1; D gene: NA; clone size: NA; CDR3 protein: CSVKWATYNEQFF; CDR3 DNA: TGCAGCGTTAAATGGGCTACCTACAATGAGCAGTTCTTC
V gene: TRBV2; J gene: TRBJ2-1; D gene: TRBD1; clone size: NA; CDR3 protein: CASKGQGHNEQFF; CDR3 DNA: TGTGCCAGCAAGGGACAGGGCCACAATGAGCAGTTCTTC
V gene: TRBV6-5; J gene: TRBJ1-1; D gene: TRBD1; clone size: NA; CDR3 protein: CASSTGGGTEAFF; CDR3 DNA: TGTGCCAGCAGTACAGGGGGAGGAACTGAAGCTTTCTTT
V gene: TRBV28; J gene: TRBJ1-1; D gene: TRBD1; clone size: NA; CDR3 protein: CASRPRGGDHTEAFF; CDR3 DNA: TGTGCCAGCAGGCCCAGAGGGGGCGATCACACTGAAGCTTTCTTT